These 28 T cell receptor beta chains share one sample of origin, sequenced in a study of cytomegalovirus exposure and HLA in healthy donors. The primer mix had 60 Vbeta and 13 Jbeta primers. Data came from immunoSEQ multiplex PCR; TCRdb stores just in-frame clones and leaves some out. Among 55,000 to 80,000 clones, roughly 75% were seen once, and the ten largest hold around 7.4%. The sequenced sample consisted of PBMCs. These receptors all come from a woman in her twenties or thirties in good health and CMV-seropositive.

In this sample, this clone is medium-sized. J is TRBJ2-5 and V is TRBV7-2; D remains ambiguous. V dropped 5 bases and J dropped 1 base, with 8 bases sitting between them. The length of the CDR3 is 13 residues. Germline V gene sequence: CDR1 SGHTA, CDR2 FQGNSA. The CDR3 is CASSRLSQETQYF. For the CDR3, the DNA is TGTGCCAGCAGCAGACTTTCCCAAGAGACCCAGTACTTC.

As concerns this clone: This sample also contains other DNA sequences that code for the same CDR3. The V gene is TRBV20-1, the J gene TRBJ2-3; D is unresolved. The ends were cut back, 3 bases at V and 6 bases at J, with 7 bases in the middle. The CDR3 loop spans 11 amino acids. CDR1 is DFQATT, CDR2 SNEGSKA, per germline (reference sequence). The CDR3 DNA is TGCAGTGCTAGGTCCGTCGATACGCAGTATTTT. It translates to CSARSVDTQYF.

This chain joins TRBV7-8 and TRBJ1-1, with D possibly TRBD1 on 5 matching bases. The V gene lost 2 bases and the J gene lost 4 bases, with 20 bases spanning the gap. The germline V gene has CDR1 SGHVS and CDR2 FQNEAQ. CDR3 length: 17 residues. This CDR3 is CASSLRHRQGLGTEAFF. The CDR3 nucleotides are TGTGCCAGCAGCTTACGTCACAGGCAAGGTTTGGGCACTGAAGCTTTCTTT. Full variable domain (missing parts from reference TRBV7-8 and TRBJ1-1): GAGVSQSPRYKVAKRGQDVALRCDPISGHVSLFWYQQALGQGPEFLTYFQNEAQLDKSGLPSDRFFAERPEGSVSTLKIQRTQQEDSAVYLCASSLRHRQGLGTEAFFGQGTRLTVV.

This clone was counted a few times. The chain uses TRBV7-9 and TRBJ2-1; 12 nucleotides line up with TRBD2. Germline trimming cut 4 bases from V and 7 bases from J; bases unmatched to any gene: 5. This CDR3 is 15 amino acids long. Germline-derived CDR1 and CDR2 are SEHNR and FQNEAQ (reference sequence). The CDR3 loop is CASSSGLAGPNEQFF. In nucleotides, the CDR3 is TGTGCCAGCAGCTCAGGACTAGCGGGACCTAATGAGCAGTTCTTC.

In this sample, this clone turned up a few times. V and J are TRBV10-2 and TRBJ2-5; 9 bases align to TRBD1. The end of the DNA fits TRBJ2-7 better, so the J call may be wrong. Germline assignment: CDR1 WSHSY and CDR2 SAAADI. CDR3 length: 14 residues. In DNA form, the CDR3 reads TGCGCCAGCAGTGCGGGACAGGGTGGTAGCGAGCAGTACTTC. It translates to CASSAGQGGSEQYF.

V gene TRBV13 combines with J gene TRBJ1-2, with D possibly matching TRBD1 (5 bases). The CDR3 extends over 13 amino acids. CDR1 is PRHDT, CDR2 FYEKMQ, per germline (reference sequence). Trimming cost V 2 bases and J 8 bases, with 12 bases left between them. The CDR3 here is CASSLRGALGYTF. DNA of the CDR3: TGTGCCAGCAGCTTAAGGGGCGCGTTGGGCTACACCTTC.

V and J are TRBV10-3 and TRBJ1-5; possible D gene TRBD1, 6 bases. Trimming stripped 0 bases from V and 4 bases from J, with 13 bases between. CDR1 and CDR2 from the germline V gene are ENHRY and SYGVKD. CDR3 size: 16 residues. The CDR3 region is CAISESAPGENQPQHF. The CDR3 DNA follows: TGTGCCATCAGTGAGTCGGCTCCAGGGGAGAATCAGCCCCAGCATTTT.

CDR3 nucleotide sequence: TGCAGCGTCGCGGACAGCCTTAATCAGCCCCAGCATTTT. Translating it yields CSVADSLNQPQHF. The rearrangement uses TRBV29-1 and TRBJ1-5; D may be TRBD1 (6 bases). Trimming removed 6 bases from V and 4 bases from J, with 13 bases in between. The CDR3 length is 13 residues. The germline CDR1 and CDR2 sequences are SQVTM and ANQGSEA.

This chain links TRBV10-3 with TRBJ2-2; a possible D gene is TRBD1 (5 bases). V dropped 7 bases and J dropped 6 bases, with 9 bases sitting between them. Germline V gene sequence: CDR1 ENHRY, CDR2 SYGVKD. This CDR3 comprises 12 residues. The CDR3 protein is CAITPGPGELFF. CDR3 coding DNA: TGTGCCATCACCCCAGGGCCCGGGGAGCTGTTTTTT.

The V and J genes are TRBV4-2 and TRBJ2-1, with TRBD2 matching over 12 bases. V was pared by 5 bases and J by 5 bases, with 7 bases of the junction left unmatched. The CDR3 is made up of 16 amino acids. The germline V gene encodes CDR1 LGHNA and CDR2 YNFKEQ. CDR3 in amino acids: CASSVQLAGGHNEQFF. CDR3 DNA sequence: TGTGCCAGCAGCGTCCAACTAGCGGGAGGCCACAATGAGCAGTTCTTC.

This sequence joins TRBV27 and TRBJ2-7, with 10 bases lining up with TRBD1. V dropped 6 bases and J dropped 7; count of bases not matched to a gene: 12. Germline V gene data show CDR1 as MNHEY and CDR2 as SMNVEV (reference sequence). The CDR3 spans 15 residues. CDR3 loop: CASSRATGGNLEQYF. CDR3 bases: TGTGCCAGCAGCCGTGCGACAGGGGGCAATTTAGAGCAGTACTTC.

The gene calls are TRBV7-9 and TRBJ2-7; 7 bases match TRBD2. Germline V gene lookup returns CDR1 SEHNR and CDR2 FQNEAQ (reference sequence). The junction had 7 bases not matched to a gene; V was cut back by 4 bases and J by 4 bases. CDR3 size: 14 residues. CDR3 DNA sequence: TGTGCCAGCAGCTCCCCTAGCGGAGCTTACGAGCAGTACTTC. The encoded protein is CASSSPSGAYEQYF.

Worth noting for this clone: The same CDR3 also results from other DNA sequences found in this sample. The V gene is TRBV5-1, the J gene TRBJ2-1, with a possible D match to TRBD2 (5 bases). V was trimmed by 4 bases and J by 4 bases, leaving 15 bases between them. This CDR3 spans 15 amino acids. CDR1 is SGHRS, CDR2 YFSETQ, per germline. The CDR3 DNA reads TGCGCCAGCAGCACCGGGAAAGCGGCATACAATGAGCAGTTCTTC. Its translation: CASSTGKAAYNEQFF.

V and J are TRBV2 and TRBJ1-1, with unresolved D. The length of the CDR3 is 11 residues. V gave up 3 bases and J gave up 8 bases, with 7 bases separating them. CDR1 is SNHLY, CDR2 FYNNEI, per germline. As DNA, the CDR3 is TGTGCCAGCAGTGACGACAAGGAAGCTTTCTTT. The encoded protein is CASSDDKEAFF. Full variable domain (rest looked up from reference TRBV2 and TRBJ1-1): EPEVTQTPSHQVTQMGQEVILRCVPISNHLYFYWYRQILGQKVEFLVSFYNNEISEKSEIFDDQFSVERPDGSNFTLKIRSTKLEDSAMYFCASSDDKEAFFGQGTRLTVV.

The chain is built from TRBV7-2 and TRBJ2-3; 9 bases map to TRBD2. Looked up from germline, CDR1 is SGHTA and CDR2 is FQGNSA. The CDR3 loop spans 15 amino acids. The junction had 10 bases not matched to a gene; V was cut back by 1 base and J by 11 bases. CDR3 nucleotide sequence: TGTGCCAGCAGCTTAGATGGTAGCGGGAGATATGGGCAGTATTTT. This gives the protein CASSLDGSGRYGQYF.

V gene TRBV5-4 combines with J gene TRBJ2-3, with 10 positions matching TRBD2. V shed 3 bases, J shed 7 bases, and the junction held 14 bases outside the gene matches. Looked up from germline, CDR1 is SGHNT and CDR2 is YYREEE (reference sequence). The CDR3 consists of 17 residues. In DNA form, the CDR3 reads TGTGCCAGCAGCTCGACAGCGGGAGGGCCGGGGATAAATACGCAGTATTTT. Its protein product is CASSSTAGGPGINTQYF.

This sequence joins TRBV7-8 and TRBJ2-3; TRBD2 might be the D (5 bases). Trimming took 5 bases from V and 0 from J, leaving 9 bases between them. Per germline, CDR1 SGHVS and CDR2 FQNEAQ. The CDR3 consists of 14 residues. The CDR3 DNA reads as TGTGCCAGCAGCAGAACGGGAAGCACAGATACGCAGTATTTT. Translation gives CASSRTGSTDTQYF.

This clone was picked up a small number of times. This chain links TRBV30 with TRBJ1-1; D not certain. CDR3 length equals 16 residues. Trimming left V 0 bases short and J 1 base short, with 15 bases between. Germline CDR1 is GTSNPN and CDR2 is SVGIG (reference sequence). The CDR3 reads CAWSVSGWRRNTEAFF. In DNA form, the CDR3 reads TGTGCCTGGAGTGTGTCGGGGTGGAGGAGGAACACTGAAGCTTTCTTT.

The chain combines TRBV30 with TRBJ2-3; possible D gene TRBD1, 6 bases. The CDR3 spans 19 residues. CDR1 GTSNPN and CDR2 SVGIG come from the germline V gene (reference sequence). Deletions cut 0 bases from V and 4 bases from J, with 26 bases between. DNA of the CDR3: TGTGCCTGGAGTGTTATGGCCCTGGGGTCAGGGGTCAGGGCAGATACGCAGTATTTT. This codes for CAWSVMALGSGVRADTQYF.

V usage is TRBV4-3 and J usage is TRBJ2-7, with TRBD2 matching over 7 bases. CDR1 LGHNA and CDR2 YSLEER come from the germline V gene. The CDR3 runs 14 residues. J gave up 5 bases and V 5 bases, and 9 bases lay outside the gene matches. For the CDR3, the DNA is TGCGCCAGCAGCTCAGCGGGATGGGGCGACGAGCAGTACTTC. Amino acids: CASSSAGWGDEQYF.

The chain links TRBV6-1 to TRBJ1-6; D possibly corresponds to TRBD1 (6 bases). The germline gives CDR1 MNHNS, CDR2 SASEGT. CDR3 length equals 14 residues. Trimming pared 7 bases from V and 8 bases from J, leaving 15 bases between. In DNA form, the CDR3 reads TGTGCCAGCATTTCGGGACAAGGCTATTCACCCCTCCACTTT. It encodes CASISGQGYSPLHF.

A remark on this clone: The DNA is left out, because the CDR3 cannot be placed on it with certainty; the CDR3 is given as TCRdb lists it. CDR3 protein: CASTSGAAGSDTEAFF. The gene calls are TRBV19 and TRBJ1-1. The CDR3 numbers 16 amino acids, ends counted. Germline V gene lookup returns CDR1 LNHDA and CDR2 SQIVND (reference sequence).

This chain connects TRBV2 to TRBJ2-5; D is possibly TRBD1 (6 bases). The V end was cut by 3 bases, the J end by 2 bases, with 7 bases between. This CDR3 has 13 amino acids. Per germline, CDR1 SNHLY and CDR2 FYNNEI. The CDR3 DNA sequence: TGTGCCAGCAGTGATGACAGGCAAGAGACCCAGTACTTC. It codes for CASSDDRQETQYF. The full variable domain, with the rest looked up from reference TRBV2 and TRBJ2-5, is EPEVTQTPSHQVTQMGQEVILRCVPISNHLYFYWYRQILGQKVEFLVSFYNNEISEKSEIFDDQFSVERPDGSNFTLKIRSTKLEDSAMYFCASSDDRQETQYFGPGTRLLVL.

V is TRBV11-2 and J is TRBJ2-7; D is ambiguous. There are 13 residues in the CDR3. Trimming took 5 bases from V and 2 from J, leaving 10 bases between them. Germline V gives CDR1 SGHAT, CDR2 FQNNGV. The CDR3 nucleotides read TGTGCCAGCAGCGCAAACAAACCCTACGAGCAGTACTTC. This translates into CASSANKPYEQYF.

The chain combines TRBV28 with TRBJ2-5; D gene ambiguous. Trimming removed 6 bases at V and 2 bases at J, with 4 bases between. Germline lookup yields CDR1 MDHEN and CDR2 SYDVKM. The CDR3 loop spans 11 amino acids. The CDR3 DNA follows: TGTGCCAGCAGAGCACAAGAGACCCAGTACTTC. Translated, it gives CASRAQETQYF.

The genes are TRBV6-1 and TRBJ2-7; a possible D gene is TRBD1 (6 bases). There are 15 residues in the CDR3. Trimming stripped 2 bases from V and 9 bases from J, with 20 bases between. From germline, CDR1 is MNHNS and CDR2 SASEGT. The CDR3 DNA is TGTGCCAGCAGTGAATTCCTCGGGACAAATCGCGGGCAGTACTTC. It is translated as CASSEFLGTNRGQYF.

The CDR3 loop reads CASSVDGDSGELFF. The CDR3 nucleotides read TGTGCCAGCAGCGTAGACGGGGATTCCGGGGAGCTGTTTTTT. J is TRBJ2-2 and V is TRBV9, with D possibly being TRBD2 (5 bases). With 0 bases removed from V and 6 bases from J, the gap between germline ends came to 9 bases. This CDR3 has 14 amino acids. Germline values: CDR1 SGDLS, CDR2 YYNGEE.

V and J are TRBV28 and TRBJ2-7; possibly TRBD1 for D (6 bases). The CDR3 runs 17 residues. Germline CDR1 reads MDHEN; CDR2 reads SYDVKM. Trimming stripped 1 base from V and 0 bases from J, with 16 bases between. This chain's CDR3 is CASSLYFRTDSSYEQYF. CDR3 DNA sequence: TGTGCCAGCAGTTTATACTTCCGGACAGATTCCTCCTACGAGCAGTACTTC.